The 14 T cell receptor beta chains below come from one sample, sequenced in a study of T cell responses to AZD1222 COVID-19 vaccine. TCRdb keeps only in-frame clones here, not all; method: immunoSEQ multiplex PCR. The data show more than 95,000 clones, 65% to 90% seen once. Sequencing used peripheral blood, obtained 28 days after the second AZD1222 dose. The receptors derive from an adult who received the AZD1222 COVID-19 vaccine.

This chain joins TRBV7-9 and TRBJ2-1, with 10 bases identical to TRBD2. The CDR3 is 17 residues long. Per the germline V gene, CDR1 is SEHNR and CDR2 is FQNEAQ (reference sequence). V lost 0 bases and J lost 4; bases outside the gene matches: 6. The CDR3, as DNA: TGTGCCAGCAGCTTAGCTAGCGGGGGGTATACGTACAATGAGCAGTTCTTC. Translating gives CASSLASGGYTYNEQFF.

The CDR3 DNA is TGTGCCAGCAGCCTCACAGGGGATGAGGGAGATACGCAGTATTTT. Its translation: CASSLTGDEGDTQYF. The chain uses TRBV3-1 (or the pseudogene TRBV3-2) and TRBJ2-3; TRBD1 agrees at 7 bases. V gave up 4 bases and J gave up 5 bases; unmatched junction bases: 9. The CDR3 is 15 amino acids. Germline V CDR1 and CDR2: LGHDT, YNNKEL (reference sequence).

This clone came up once. The V gene is TRBV9, the J gene TRBJ1-2; D gene unclear. Looked up from germline, CDR1 is SGDLS and CDR2 is YYNGEE. This CDR3 is built from 14 residues. V lost 0 bases, J lost 0 bases, and 6 bases lay in between. The DNA of the CDR3 is TGTGCCAGCAGCGTAGTTGGTTCTAACTATGGCTACACCTTC. Amino acid sequence: CASSVVGSNYGYTF. The whole variable domain, remainder taken from reference TRBV9 and TRBJ1-2, is DSGVTQTPKHLITATGQRVTLRCSPRSGDLSVYWYQQSLDQGLQFLIQYYNGEERAKGNILERFSAQQFPDLHSELNLSSLELGDSALYFCASSVVGSNYGYTFGSGTRLTVV.

The chain couples TRBV3-1 (or the pseudogene TRBV3-2) to TRBJ1-2, with 8 bases fitting TRBD1. V lost 0 bases, J lost 13 bases, and 10 bases stayed unmatched. This CDR3 region has 14 residues. Germline V gene sequence: CDR1 LGHDT, CDR2 YNNKEL (reference sequence). The CDR3 nucleotides read TGTGCCAGCAGCCAAGATTTAGGGACAGGCGCCCCCACCTTC. Translated, it gives CASSQDLGTGAPTF.

The rearrangement links TRBV5-1 to TRBJ1-2, with D possibly being TRBD1 (5 bases). Germline assignment: CDR1 SGHRS and CDR2 YFSETQ. Trimming removed 0 bases at V and 5 bases at J, with 11 bases between. This CDR3 contains 14 residues. The CDR3 bases are TGCGCCAGCAGCTTGGAAGGGGCGACATATGGCTACACCTTC. Its translation is CASSLEGATYGYTF.

The genes are TRBV19 and TRBJ2-3, with 7 bases that match TRBD2. The germline V gene encodes CDR1 LNHDA and CDR2 SQIVND (reference sequence). This CDR3 comprises 15 residues. Trimming removed 0 bases from V and 5 bases from J; junction bases left unmatched: 5. This CDR3 is CASSIEGRGGDTQYF. The CDR3 region has the DNA TGTGCCAGTAGTATAGAAGGACGCGGGGGAGATACGCAGTATTTT. The whole variable domain, remainder taken from reference TRBV19 and TRBJ2-3, is DGGITQSPKYLFRKEGQNVTLSCEQNLNHDAMYWYRQDPGQGLRLIYYSQIVNDFQKGDIAEGYSVSREKKESFPLTVTSAQKNPTAFYLCASSIEGRGGDTQYFGPGTRLTVL.

Of note for this clone: Germline and junction disagree at one end, which may indicate a read error. The chain employs TRBV7-8 and TRBJ2-5; the D gene is possibly TRBD2 (5 bases). The CDR3 covers 15 residues. Germline V gives CDR1 SGHVS, CDR2 FQNEAQ. CDR3 residues: CASSLALGYQETQYF. The CDR3 region has the DNA TGTGCCAGCAGCCTAGCCCTCGGGTACCAAGAGACCCAGTACTTC.

CDR3 bases: TGCAGCGCTGGGACAGGGATTAATGAAAAACTGTTTTTT. Its translation is CSAGTGINEKLFF. The chain has TRBV29-1 and TRBJ1-4; the match to TRBD1 covers 9 bases. The ends lost 7 bases at V and 4 bases at J; junction bases unmatched: 4. Germline CDR1 SQVTM, CDR2 ANQGSEA. The CDR3 is made up of 13 amino acids. Filled out from reference TRBV29-1 and TRBJ1-4, the complete variable domain reads SAVISQKPSRDICQRGTSLTIQCQVDSQVTMMFWYRQQPGQSLTLIATANQGSEATYESGFVIDKFPISRPNLTFSTLTVSNMSPEDSSIYLCSAGTGINEKLFFGSGTQLSVL.

The gene calls are TRBV15 and TRBJ1-3; no reliable D call. This CDR3 is built from 13 residues. Trimming removed 6 bases at V and 8 bases at J, with 14 bases between. Germline-derived CDR1 and CDR2 are LNHNV and YYDKDF (reference sequence). CDR3 DNA: TGTGCCACCAGGGCCGGGGTGGGATACACCATATATTTT. It is translated as CATRAGVGYTIYF.

The rearrangement uses TRBV6-5 and TRBJ1-2; no firm D call. The CDR3 loop spans 15 amino acids. V was shortened by 0 bases and J by 2 bases, with 10 bases between the two germline ends. CDR1 is MNHEY and CDR2 is SVGAGI in the germline V gene. This CDR3 reads CASSYSSHLNYGYTF. As DNA, the CDR3 is TGTGCCAGCAGTTACTCGTCTCACTTAAACTATGGCTACACCTTC.

The chain employs TRBV29-1 and TRBJ1-2; D is uncertain. Germline V lookup: CDR1 SQVTM, CDR2 ANQGSEA. The ends were cut back, 3 bases at V and 4 bases at J, with 6 bases in the middle. The CDR3 runs 11 residues. CDR3: CSVDEVYGYTF. In DNA form, the CDR3 reads TGCAGCGTTGATGAAGTCTATGGCTACACCTTC. Full variable domain (remainder filled in from reference TRBV29-1 and TRBJ1-2): SAVISQKPSRDICQRGTSLTIQCQVDSQVTMMFWYRQQPGQSLTLIATANQGSEATYESGFVIDKFPISRPNLTFSTLTVSNMSPEDSSIYLCSVDEVYGYTFGSGTRLTVV.

This rearrangement joins TRBV19 to TRBJ1-2, with no clear D. The germline gives CDR1 LNHDA, CDR2 SQIVND (reference sequence). Trimming left V 3 bases short and J 0 bases short, with 8 bases between. This CDR3 contains 14 residues. The CDR3 nucleotides read TGTGCCAGTAGTATTACAGTTACTAACTATGGCTACACCTTC. Protein: CASSITVTNYGYTF.

The chain carries TRBV7-2 and TRBJ2-5; the match to TRBD2 covers 10 bases. This CDR3 is 16 amino acids long. The V segment lost 3 bases and the J segment 3 bases; nucleotides outside the gene matches: 7. CDR1 is SGHTA and CDR2 is FQGNSA in the germline V gene. The CDR3 is CASSLGYLAGEETQYF. The CDR3 DNA follows: TGTGCCAGCAGCTTGGGATACCTAGCGGGGGAAGAGACCCAGTACTTC.

The genes are TRBV6-5 and TRBJ1-3; 9 bases match TRBD1. This CDR3 has 15 residues. Germline assignment: CDR1 MNHEY and CDR2 SVGAGI. The trim removed 4 bases at V and 3 bases at J, leaving 4 bases unmatched. The CDR3 loop is CASSLQGAGGNTIYF. CDR3 DNA sequence: TGTGCCAGCAGTTTACAGGGGGCGGGTGGAAACACCATATATTTT.